This section outlines one T cell receptor (beta chain) sequence together with its context. What it binds is unknown. There are 15 residues in the CDR3. Trimming cost V 0 bases and J 12 bases; bases outside gene matches: 13. CDR1 and CDR2 from the germline V gene are GTSNPN and SVGIG (reference sequence). This specimen belongs to a study of high-grade serous ovarian cancer treatment subgroups. Study-level background: Mean per sample: approximately 13,000 reads, about 6,900 unique TCR beta rearrangements. Study outcomes and limitations: TCR relatedness rose with neoantigen level and trended with mutation load.

Tumor samples were obtained before definitive surgery or chemotherapy. Sequenced by immunoSEQ multiplex PCR; TCRdb stores in-frame clones only, minus some. The sample lists some 28,000 clones; 84% were seen once. The chain uses TRBV30 and TRBJ2-1; 8 bases line up with TRBD2. Sequences were obtained from tumor tissue. This TCR derives from a human donor with high-grade serous ovarian cancer. This CDR3 reads CAWSVTGGPSQRQFF. CDR3 nucleotides: TGTGCCTGGAGTGTAACGGGAGGGCCCTCCCAAAGGCAGTTCTTC.